The 15 T cell receptor beta chains listed next were all sequenced from one sample in a study of CD8 T cells in Susac syndrome. RNA, at about 0.5 to 1 ug, was reverse transcribed with random hexamers. Each CDR3 protein gets one entry after TCRdb re-called the immunoSEQ multiplex PCR reads with MiXCR. Of under 150,000 distinct CDR3 sequences listed, 90% to 96% are singletons. The sequenced sample was CD4+ T cells from PBMCs. These receptors originate from a human donor with Susac syndrome.

V is TRBV11-2 and J is TRBJ2-7; TRBD2 matches at 8 bases. The CDR3 sequence is 16 residues long. The junction had 6 bases not matched to a gene; V was cut back by 0 bases and J by 2 bases. Per germline, CDR1 SGHAT and CDR2 FQNNGV. This CDR3 reads CASSLDRGGRTYEQYF. CDR3 DNA: TGTGCCAGCAGCTTAGATCGGGGGGGTCGGACCTACGAGCAGTACTTC.

The chain is built from TRBV15 and TRBJ1-5; D perhaps matches TRBD1 (5 bases). The CDR3 consists of 15 residues. CDR1 LNHNV and CDR2 YYDKDF come from the germline V gene (reference sequence). Trimming took 4 bases from V and 1 from J, leaving 11 bases between them. CDR3 sequence (DNA): TGTGCCACCAGCATTGGGGGGTTGAGCAATCAGCCCCAGCATTTT. Its protein is CATSIGGLSNQPQHF.

The chain combines TRBV4-1 with TRBJ1-5, with TRBD1 as a possible D gene (6 bases). This CDR3 has 18 residues. Trimming shortened V by 1 base and J by 2 bases, and 18 bases separated the two germline ends. From germline, CDR1 is MGHRA and CDR2 YSYEKL. CDR3 nucleotides: TGCGCCAGCAGCCAAGGGGAGGTCAGGGGAGTAGGCAATCAGCCCCAGCATTTT. Translated: CASSQGEVRGVGNQPQHF.

This clonotype is a singleton in its sample. The gene calls are TRBV5-6 and TRBJ1-1; 7 bases align to TRBD1. Per the germline V gene, CDR1 is SGHDT and CDR2 is YYEEEE. The J segment lost 6 bases and the V segment lost 3 bases, leaving 5 bases of the junction unmatched. The CDR3 extends over 13 amino acids. DNA of the CDR3: TGTGCCAGCAGCTCGGACAGGCGGTCTGAAGCTTTCTTT. Its protein product is CASSSDRRSEAFF.

The chain joins TRBV20-1 to TRBJ2-5, with TRBD2 identical over 9 bases. Germline CDR1 reads DFQATT; CDR2 reads SNEGSKA (reference sequence). This CDR3 is built from 15 residues. V dropped 4 bases and J dropped 2; count of bases not matched to a gene: 8. The CDR3 coding sequence is TGCAGTGCTAATGTGCGGGGGGGAACACAAGAGACCCAGTACTTC. Its translation is CSANVRGGTQETQYF.

The chain couples TRBV10-3 to TRBJ2-1; D uncertain. V lost 0 bases and J 8 bases, leaving 8 bases between the germline ends. This CDR3 contains 13 residues. Germline V gene lookup returns CDR1 ENHRY and CDR2 SYGVKD. CDR3 protein: CAISESGRDEQFF. The CDR3 DNA sequence: TGTGCCATCAGTGAGTCGGGCCGGGATGAGCAGTTCTTC.

The chain combines TRBV3-1 with TRBJ2-1; no reliable D call. The CDR3 loop spans 11 amino acids. The germline V and J ends were trimmed by 4 bases and 7 bases, with 5 bases remaining between them. Germline values: CDR1 LGHDT, CDR2 YNNKEL (reference sequence). This CDR3 is CASSRKNEQFF. CDR3 sequence (DNA): TGTGCCAGCAGCCGTAAAAATGAGCAGTTCTTC.

The chain couples TRBV6-2 or TRBV6-3 to TRBJ2-1, with TRBD2 matching over 7 bases. With V trimmed by 6 bases and J by 4 bases, 3 bases remained unmatched. CDR3 length equals 13 residues. Germline CDR1 is MNHEY and CDR2 is SVGEGT. This CDR3 is CASSREAYNEQFF. CDR3 nucleotide sequence: TGTGCCAGCAGCCGGGAGGCTTACAATGAGCAGTTCTTC.

This clonotype was seen only once. The rearrangement links TRBV6-2 or TRBV6-3 to TRBJ2-1; 7 bases are shared with TRBD2. Trimming took 2 bases from V and 7 from J; bases not matched to a gene: 14. Germline CDR1 is MNHEY and CDR2 is SVGEGT. There are 17 residues in the CDR3. Here the CDR3 reads CASSYHALAGVGNEQFF. CDR3 coding DNA: TGTGCCAGCAGTTACCATGCCTTGGCGGGAGTTGGAAATGAGCAGTTCTTC.

The chain uses TRBV5-4 and TRBJ1-1, with unresolved D. The CDR3 has 15 residues. With 4 bases removed from V and 0 bases from J, the gap between germline ends came to 13 bases. Germline V gene data show CDR1 as SGHNT and CDR2 as YYREEE (reference sequence). The CDR3 DNA is TGTGCCAGCAGCCCGTCGGCGAAAATGAACACTGAAGCTTTCTTT. This gives the protein CASSPSAKMNTEAFF.

This chain links TRBV4-1 with TRBJ1-1; D gene ambiguous. CDR1 MGHRA and CDR2 YSYEKL come from the germline V gene. V dropped 0 bases and J dropped 3 bases, with 11 bases sitting between them. CDR3 length: 15 residues. The CDR3: CASSQDPFTDTEAFF. The CDR3 DNA sequence: TGCGCCAGCAGCCAAGACCCCTTTACAGACACTGAAGCTTTCTTT.

The V gene is TRBV29-1, the J gene TRBJ2-1, with no clear D. Trimming left V 5 bases short and J 3 bases short, with 5 bases between. Germline values: CDR1 SQVTM, CDR2 ANQGSEA. The CDR3 extends over 11 amino acids. CDR3 sequence reads: CSVSFYNEQFF. The CDR3 coding sequence is TGCAGCGTTAGTTTCTACAATGAGCAGTTCTTC.

The chain combines TRBV20-1 with TRBJ2-1; TRBD1 aligns across 8 bases. Losses at the gene ends were 4 bases for V and 2 bases for J; bases not matched to a gene: 7. Germline values: CDR1 DFQATT, CDR2 SNEGSKA (reference sequence). CDR3 size: 15 residues. Written as DNA, the CDR3 is TGCAGTGCTACCGGGACAGGCCCGACCTACAATGAGCAGTTCTTC. It specifies CSATGTGPTYNEQFF.

The chain joins TRBV12-3 or TRBV12-4 to TRBJ2-2; 7 positions agree with TRBD1. The CDR3 totals 14 residues. J was trimmed by 0 bases and V by 8 bases; bases with no gene match: 3. The CDR3 nucleotides read TGTGCCAGCGTCGGGACAGCGAACACCGGGGAGCTGTTTTTT. Translated: CASVGTANTGELFF.

The rearrangement uses TRBV11-1 and TRBJ2-6; D possibly corresponds to TRBD2 (5 bases). V was trimmed by 3 bases and J by 3 bases, leaving 9 bases between them. Looked up from germline, CDR1 is SGHAT and CDR2 is FQDESV (reference sequence). CDR3 length equals 15 residues. The CDR3 loop reads CASSFEGYGANVLTF. CDR3 sequence (DNA): TGTGCCAGCAGCTTTGAGGGATATGGGGCCAACGTCCTGACTTTC.